These 27 T cell receptor beta chains were sequenced from one sample in a study of T cells in localized non-small cell lung cancer. Here immunoSEQ multiplex PCR was the method, and the copy in TCRdb shows in-frame clones only, minus some. The sample lists more than 20,000 clones, roughly 89% occurring once. This specimen consisted of peripheral blood, obtained before any cancer treatment. Every receptor here comes from a male donor aged 60 or over with stage I squamous cell lung carcinoma.

The V and J genes are TRBV7-8 and TRBJ1-1; no clear D. The germline V gene encodes CDR1 SGHVS and CDR2 FQNEAQ. Deletions cut 5 bases from V and 1 base from J, with 17 bases between. CDR3 length equals 16 residues. CDR3 sequence reads: CASSLPINGPNTEAFF. As DNA, the CDR3 is TGTGCCAGCAGCCTTCCAATTAATGGACCGAACACTGAAGCTTTCTTT.

The V call is TRBV9, the J call TRBJ1-2; TRBD1 agrees at 9 bases. Germline V lookup: CDR1 SGDLS, CDR2 YYNGEE. Unmatched junction bases numbered 4, after V lost 0 bases and J lost 4 bases. This CDR3 is 15 amino acids long. CDR3 amino acids: CASSVGLGQGYGYTF. CDR3 DNA: TGTGCCAGCAGCGTAGGTCTGGGACAGGGCTATGGCTACACCTTC.

This clone was recorded only once. The chain recombines TRBV5-1 with TRBJ2-2, with D possibly called TRBD1 or TRBD2 (5 bases each). The CDR3 is 19 residues long. The V gene's germline CDR1 is SGHRS and CDR2 YFSETQ. V was cut by 2 bases and J by 7 bases, with 27 bases left in between. CDR3 DNA: TGCGCCAGCAGCTTCCCACCCGGGGCTTTAAGGTCCGTGGGCGGGGAGCTGTTTTTT. This codes for CASSFPPGALRSVGGELFF.

V gene TRBV5-1 combines with J gene TRBJ2-3, with TRBD2 matching over 11 bases. The trim removed 6 bases at V and 2 bases at J, leaving 5 bases unmatched. The CDR3 is made up of 15 amino acids. Germline loops: CDR1 SGHRS, CDR2 YFSETQ. CDR3 protein: CASTLAGGFTDTQYF. The CDR3, as DNA: TGCGCCAGCACCCTAGCGGGGGGATTCACAGATACGCAGTATTTT.

The rearrangement links TRBV9 to TRBJ2-1, with D hard to call. V gave up 4 bases and J gave up 5 bases, with 7 bases separating them. The CDR3 totals 12 residues. The germline CDR1 and CDR2 sequences are SGDLS and YYNGEE. This CDR3 reads CASSRVDNEQFF. The CDR3, as DNA: TGTGCCAGCAGCCGGGTCGACAATGAGCAGTTCTTC.

V usage is TRBV13 and J usage is TRBJ1-3; maybe TRBD1 (6 bases). Trimming removed 5 bases from V and 4 bases from J, with 18 bases in between. From germline, CDR1 is PRHDT and CDR2 FYEKMQ (reference sequence). The CDR3 sequence is 16 residues long. The CDR3: CASSQTGRLGGNTIYF. CDR3 nucleotide sequence: TGTGCCAGCAGCCAAACAGGGAGGCTGGGAGGAAACACCATATATTTT.

V and J are TRBV19 and TRBJ2-3, with 9 bases identical to TRBD1. Trimming cost V 4 bases and J 7 bases; bases outside gene matches: 6. Germline loops: CDR1 LNHDA, CDR2 SQIVND (reference sequence). The CDR3 is 14 amino acids. This CDR3 reads CASSSRDRANTQYF. The DNA for the CDR3 is TGTGCCAGTAGTAGCCGGGACAGGGCGAATACGCAGTATTTT.

The chain carries TRBV5-1 and TRBJ1-1, with D possibly matching TRBD1 (5 bases). Trimming shortened V by 1 base and J by 3 bases, and 10 bases separated the two germline ends. Germline V lookup: CDR1 SGHRS, CDR2 YFSETQ. The CDR3 extends over 14 amino acids. The CDR3 DNA reads TGCGCCAGCAGCTTGAGACTAGGGGACACTGAAGCTTTCTTT. It codes for CASSLRLGDTEAFF.

The CDR3 sequence: CSVGQDTQYF. In DNA, the CDR3 is TGCAGCGTTGGGCAGGATACGCAGTATTTT. The V call is TRBV29-1, the J call TRBJ2-3; D is undetermined. Germline V lookup: CDR1 SQVTM, CDR2 ANQGSEA. Trimming cost V 4 bases and J 6 bases, with 5 bases left between them. This CDR3 has 10 amino acids.

This chain links TRBV7-2 with TRBJ1-4; D is unclear. Per germline, CDR1 SGHTA and CDR2 FQGNSA. Between the trimmed V and J ends, which lost 1 base and 8 bases, there was a span of 17 bases. The CDR3 has 16 residues. The CDR3 sequence is CASSLDGGRLGEKLFF. The CDR3 region has the DNA TGTGCCAGCAGCTTAGATGGCGGTAGGCTAGGCGAAAAACTGTTTTTT.

The CDR3 sequence: CASKLTSGGNTGELFF. The CDR3 DNA follows: TGCGCCAGCAAACTAACTAGCGGGGGGAACACCGGGGAGCTGTTTTTT. This chain joins TRBV5-1 and TRBJ2-2; 11 nucleotides align to TRBD2. V shed 6 bases, J shed 1 base, and the junction held 5 bases outside the gene matches. Looked up from germline, CDR1 is SGHRS and CDR2 is YFSETQ. The CDR3 has 16 residues.

The chain has TRBV7-2 and TRBJ2-7; weak D call: TRBD2 (5 bases). The CDR3 sequence is 12 residues long. Germline V lookup: CDR1 SGHTA, CDR2 FQGNSA. V lost 5 bases and J 2 bases, leaving 7 bases between the germline ends. CDR3 in DNA: TGTGCCAGCAGCCGGGGTCCCTACGAGCAGTACTTC. Translated, it gives CASSRGPYEQYF.

The chain has TRBV6-6 and TRBJ1-1; a possible D gene is TRBD1 (5 bases). V gave up 5 bases and J gave up 4 bases, with 14 bases separating them. The CDR3 has 14 amino acids. Germline lookup yields CDR1 MNHNY and CDR2 SVGAGI (reference sequence). DNA of the CDR3: TGTGCCAGCAGTCAGGTAGGGGACGGCACTGAAGCTTTCTTT. It translates to CASSQVGDGTEAFF.

V gene TRBV6-5 combines with J gene TRBJ1-5, with D maybe TRBD1 (6 bases). Trimming shortened V by 0 bases and J by 1 base, and 7 bases separated the two germline ends. Germline V lookup: CDR1 MNHEY, CDR2 SVGAGI. The CDR3 spans 15 residues. This CDR3 is CASSYSGTSNQPQHF. CDR3 in DNA: TGTGCCAGCAGTTACTCCGGGACAAGCAATCAGCCCCAGCATTTT.

The chain is built from TRBV9 and TRBJ1-3; D possibly corresponds to TRBD1 (6 bases). This CDR3 spans 16 amino acids. Deletions cut 5 bases from V and 0 bases from J, with 15 bases between. Germline V gene sequence: CDR1 SGDLS, CDR2 YYNGEE. The CDR3 sequence: CASSLQGSSSGNTIYF. In DNA, the CDR3 is TGTGCCAGCAGTCTTCAGGGGAGCAGCTCTGGAAACACCATATATTTT.

CDR3: CSVEGSRDSLSYNEQFF. The CDR3 nucleotides read TGCAGCGTTGAGGGGTCCCGGGACAGTCTCTCCTACAATGAGCAGTTCTTC. V usage is TRBV29-1 and J usage is TRBJ2-1, with 7 bases fitting TRBD1. The V and J ends lost 3 bases and 0 bases, in that order; junction bases with no gene match: 11. The germline V gene encodes CDR1 SQVTM and CDR2 ANQGSEA. The CDR3 extends over 17 amino acids.

The chain has TRBV6-1 and TRBJ1-2; TRBD1 is a possible D gene (5 bases). This CDR3 has 15 amino acids. V dropped 4 bases and J dropped 7 bases, with 19 bases sitting between them. Germline loops: CDR1 MNHNS, CDR2 SASEGT. The CDR3 region has the DNA TGTGCCAGCAGTGGAGTACCGGGACTCCGGACTGGCTACACCTTC. This sequence encodes CASSGVPGLRTGYTF.

The chain has TRBV27 and TRBJ1-2, with 8 positions matching TRBD1. The trim removed 8 bases at V and 5 bases at J, leaving 4 bases unmatched. This CDR3 comprises 12 residues. CDR1 is MNHEY and CDR2 is SMNVEV in the germline V gene (reference sequence). CDR3 loop: CASPQGAYGYTF. The CDR3 DNA is TGTGCCAGCCCCCAGGGGGCTTATGGCTACACCTTC.

The V call is TRBV19, the J call TRBJ1-3; D is uncertain. V was cut by 7 bases and J by 4 bases, with 17 bases left in between. Germline V gene lookup returns CDR1 LNHDA and CDR2 SQIVND (reference sequence). This CDR3 region has 15 residues. Written as DNA, the CDR3 is TGTGCCAGTAATCCCCCCGGGTCTTCAGGAAACACCATATATTTT. Encoded protein: CASNPPGSSGNTIYF.

The chain has TRBV15 and TRBJ1-2, with D possibly TRBD1 on 5 matching bases. From germline, CDR1 is LNHNV and CDR2 YYDKDF (reference sequence). This CDR3 comprises 15 residues. Trimming took 1 base from V and 8 from J, leaving 17 bases between them. The CDR3 sequence is CATSRGLGGTRGYTF. CDR3 sequence (DNA): TGTGCCACCAGCAGAGGACTCGGGGGGACGCGAGGCTACACCTTC.

The chain links TRBV10-2 to TRBJ2-4; 7 bases are a match to TRBD2. The V gene end was trimmed by 4 bases and the J gene end by 6 bases; junction bases not matched to a gene: 6. The CDR3 totals 14 residues. Germline V CDR1 and CDR2: WSHSY, SAAADI. Here the CDR3 DNA reads TGCGCCAGCAGTGTCTCGGGGGGAGGAAACATTCAGTACTTC. It specifies CASSVSGGGNIQYF.

This sequence joins TRBV15 and TRBJ1-5, with 7 positions matching TRBD1. CDR1 LNHNV and CDR2 YYDKDF come from the germline V gene (reference sequence). V lost 0 bases and J lost 0; bases outside the gene matches: 11. The CDR3 loop spans 19 amino acids. CDR3: CATSRDEGTAMLSNQPQHF. The DNA for the CDR3 is TGTGCCACCAGCAGAGATGAAGGGACAGCTATGCTTAGCAATCAGCCCCAGCATTTT.

The CDR3 DNA reads as TGTGCCAGCAGTCCACTCCACGGACAGGCGGTCACTGGAAACACCATATATTTT. Its translation: CASSPLHGQAVTGNTIYF. This rearrangement joins TRBV27 to TRBJ1-3, with 7 bases aligning to TRBD1. Germline CDR1 and CDR2: MNHEY and SMNVEV (reference sequence). Trimming cost V 5 bases and J 2 bases; bases outside gene matches: 15. This CDR3 region has 18 residues.

The CDR3 loop reads CAIPRGSGANVLTF. CDR3 nucleotide sequence: TGCGCCATCCCCAGGGGATCTGGGGCCAACGTCCTGACTTTC. The V and J genes are TRBV10-2 and TRBJ2-6; TRBD1 might be the D (6 bases). V was trimmed by 10 bases and J by 1 base, leaving 11 bases between them. The CDR3 runs to 14 residues. In germline, CDR1 is WSHSY, CDR2 SAAADI.

V usage is TRBV28 and J usage is TRBJ2-7, with a weak D call TRBD2 (5 bases). The CDR3 loop spans 15 amino acids. From germline, CDR1 is MDHEN and CDR2 SYDVKM. The ends were cut back, 7 bases at V and 2 bases at J, with 18 bases in the middle. CDR3 DNA: TGTGCCAGCACGGCCGGTGATGCCGGGGCCTACGAGCAGTACTTC. Protein: CASTAGDAGAYEQYF.

V is TRBV19 and J is TRBJ2-1, with TRBD1 as a possible D gene (7 bases). The CDR3 length is 15 residues. With 0 bases removed from V and 5 bases from J, the gap between germline ends came to 11 bases. CDR1 is LNHDA and CDR2 is SQIVND in the germline V gene (reference sequence). The CDR3 loop is CASSIEQGRHNEQFF. The CDR3 DNA follows: TGTGCCAGTAGTATAGAACAGGGGAGGCACAATGAGCAGTTCTTC. Complete variable domain (other parts from reference TRBV19 and TRBJ2-1): DGGITQSPKYLFRKEGQNVTLSCEQNLNHDAMYWYRQDPGQGLRLIYYSQIVNDFQKGDIAEGYSVSREKKESFPLTVTSAQKNPTAFYLCASSIEQGRHNEQFFGPGTRLTVL.

The chain recombines TRBV5-6 with TRBJ1-6; no clear D gene. V dropped 3 bases and J dropped 4 bases, with 11 bases sitting between them. The CDR3 consists of 15 residues. Germline CDR1 SGHDT, CDR2 YYEEEE. CDR3 residues: CASSYSTEYNSPLHF. As DNA, the CDR3 is TGTGCCAGCAGCTATAGTACAGAGTATAATTCACCCCTCCACTTT.